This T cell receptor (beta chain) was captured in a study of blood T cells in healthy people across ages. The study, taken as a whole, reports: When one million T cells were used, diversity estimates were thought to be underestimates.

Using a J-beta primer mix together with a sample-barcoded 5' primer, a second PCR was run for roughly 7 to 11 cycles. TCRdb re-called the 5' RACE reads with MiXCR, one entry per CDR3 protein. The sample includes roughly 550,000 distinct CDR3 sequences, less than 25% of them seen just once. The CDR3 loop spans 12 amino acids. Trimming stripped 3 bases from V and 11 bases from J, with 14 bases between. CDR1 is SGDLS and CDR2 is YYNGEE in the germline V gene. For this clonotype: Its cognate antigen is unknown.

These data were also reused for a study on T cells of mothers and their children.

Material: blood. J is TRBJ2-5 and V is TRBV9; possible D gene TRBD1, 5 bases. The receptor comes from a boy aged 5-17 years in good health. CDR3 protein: CASSGDSYQQYF. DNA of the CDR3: TGTGCCAGCAGCGGCGACAGTTATCAGCAGTACTTC.